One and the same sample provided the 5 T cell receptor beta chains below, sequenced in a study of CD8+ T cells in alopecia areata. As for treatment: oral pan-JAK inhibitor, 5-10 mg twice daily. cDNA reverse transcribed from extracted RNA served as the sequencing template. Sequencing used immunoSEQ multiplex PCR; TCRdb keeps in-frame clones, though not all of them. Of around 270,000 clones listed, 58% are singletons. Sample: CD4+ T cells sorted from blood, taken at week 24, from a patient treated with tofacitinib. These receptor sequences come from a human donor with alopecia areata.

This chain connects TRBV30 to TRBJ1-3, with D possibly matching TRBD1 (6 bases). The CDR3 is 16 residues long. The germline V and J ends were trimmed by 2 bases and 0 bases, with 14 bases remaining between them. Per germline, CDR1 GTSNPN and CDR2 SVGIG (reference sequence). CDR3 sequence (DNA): TGTGCCTGGAGTATATCAGGGGCGACCTCTGGAAACACCATATATTTT. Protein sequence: CAWSISGATSGNTIYF. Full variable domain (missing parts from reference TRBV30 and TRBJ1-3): SQTIHQWPATLVQPVGSPLSLECTVEGTSNPNLYWYRQAAGRGLQLLFYSVGIGQISSEVPQNLSASRPQDRQFILSSKKLLLSDSGFYLCAWSISGATSGNTIYFGEGSWLTVV.

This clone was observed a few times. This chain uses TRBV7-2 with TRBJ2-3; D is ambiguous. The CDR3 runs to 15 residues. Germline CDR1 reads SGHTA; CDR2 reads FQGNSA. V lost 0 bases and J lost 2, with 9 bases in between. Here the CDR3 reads CASSLAAANTDTQYF. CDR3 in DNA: TGTGCCAGCAGCTTAGCCGCAGCCAACACAGATACGCAGTATTTT.

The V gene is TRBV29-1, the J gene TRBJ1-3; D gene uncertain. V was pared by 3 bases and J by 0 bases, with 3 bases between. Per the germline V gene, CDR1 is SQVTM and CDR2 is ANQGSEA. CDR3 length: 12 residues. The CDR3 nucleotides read TGCAGCGTTGAGAGCTCTGGAAACACCATATATTTT. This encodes CSVESSGNTIYF.

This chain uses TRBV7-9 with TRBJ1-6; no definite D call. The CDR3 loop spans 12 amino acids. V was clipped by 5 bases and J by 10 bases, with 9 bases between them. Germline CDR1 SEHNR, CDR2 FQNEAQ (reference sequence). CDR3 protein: CASSTSLSPLHF. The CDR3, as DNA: TGTGCCAGCAGCACTAGCTTGTCACCCCTCCACTTT.

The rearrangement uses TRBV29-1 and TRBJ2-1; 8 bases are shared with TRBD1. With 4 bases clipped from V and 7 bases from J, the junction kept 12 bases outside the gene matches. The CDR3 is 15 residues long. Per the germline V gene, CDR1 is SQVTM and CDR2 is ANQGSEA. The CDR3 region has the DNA TGCAGCGTTGTGAGTAGGCAGGGGGCTAAGAATGAGCAGTTCTTC. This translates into CSVVSRQGAKNEQFF.